One T cell receptor beta chain is described in this entry. Its specificity is not known. The data belong to a study of OX40 agonist ivuxolimab in advanced cancers. Turning to the study itself: Anti-PD-1, anti-PD-L1 or anti-CTLA-4 therapy given earlier was allowed, and 40% had some.

The germline V and J ends were trimmed by 0 bases and 4 bases, with 3 bases remaining between them. Germline V gene data show CDR1 as ENHRY and CDR2 as SYGVKD. The CDR3 totals 12 residues. General study points: On average, CD8+ T cells showed a greater number of expanded clones than CD4+.

Clones were sequenced by immunoSEQ multiplex PCR, and TCRdb holds only the in-frame ones, with some missing. The table has about 79,000 clones, 70% to 90% seen once. Here the sequenced sample was CD4+ or CD8+ T cells sorted from blood, taken in a trial of the OX40 agonist ivuxolimab. The chain recombines TRBV10-3 with TRBJ2-5; D is unresolved. The clonotype was recovered from an adult with an advanced solid tumor such as melanoma, head and neck, liver or kidney cancer. The DNA for the CDR3 is TGTGCCATCAGTGAGTCCACAGAGACCCAGTACTTC. Protein sequence: CAISESTETQYF.